This T cell receptor beta chain was sequenced for a study of T cell clonality in common variable immunodeficiency. Sequencing input was equivalent genomic DNA from CVID and controls. The method was immunoSEQ multiplex PCR; TCRdb's version includes in-frame clones alone and lacks a portion of them. Recorded here are just over 15,000 clones, none singletons. Aged roughly 9 to 65 years, CVID subjects averaged about 40 years old. Replacement immunoglobulin had been given to every CVID subject for at least one year. This clone is classed as medium-sized. Its antigen remains unidentified. The read is 3 residues too short to cover the CDR3 end, so that end is filled in from the germline J gene. Study findings and constraints: In common variable immunodeficiency, TCR beta chains reportedly carried fewer deletions and N-nucleotide insertions.

CDR3 length equals 15 residues. V was clipped by 0 bases and J by 8 bases, with 14 bases between them. CDR1 LGHDT and CDR2 YNNKEL come from the germline V gene (reference sequence). The origin of this receptor is a human donor with common variable immunodeficiency. This chain uses TRBV3-1 (or the pseudogene TRBV3-2) with TRBJ2-4, with D unclear. Sequencing was carried out using peripheral blood mononuclear cells. Partial CDR3 DNA: TGTGCCAGCAGCCAAGAGATGGGCAGTGGGTACATT. Translation: CASSQEMGSGYI. The entire CDR3 protein is CASSQEMGSGYIQYF.